These 5 T cell receptor beta chains originate from one sample sequenced in a study of cytomegalovirus exposure and HLA in healthy donors. PCR employed 60 Vbeta and 13 Jbeta primers. Method: immunoSEQ multiplex PCR; TCRdb's copy keeps in-frame clones and lacks some. The sample has over 100,000 clones; 76% are singletons. Material: PBMCs. The receptors originated from a woman younger than 35 in good health and CMV-seropositive.

The V gene is TRBV5-4, the J gene TRBJ2-7; 8 bases map to TRBD2. With 0 bases clipped from V and 2 bases from J, the junction kept 4 bases outside the gene matches. CDR1 and CDR2 (germline): SGHNT, YYREEE (reference sequence). This CDR3 comprises 15 residues. As DNA, the CDR3 is TGTGCCAGCAGCTTGGGAGCGGGAGTACCCTACGAGCAGTACTTC. Residues: CASSLGAGVPYEQYF.

In its sample, this clone was seen a few times. This chain uses TRBV7-2 with TRBJ2-7, with D tentatively TRBD2 (5 bases). Germline V gene lookup returns CDR1 SGHTA and CDR2 FQGNSA. The CDR3 runs 15 residues. Trimming shortened V by 1 base and J by 0 bases, and 10 bases separated the two germline ends. CDR3 residues: CASSLVGSVSYEQYF. The CDR3 nucleotides read TGTGCCAGCAGCTTAGTAGGGAGTGTCTCCTACGAGCAGTACTTC.

The V gene is TRBV5-1, the J gene TRBJ2-3; TRBD2 matches at 15 bases. The CDR3 loop spans 20 amino acids. V shed 6 bases, J shed 4 bases, and the junction held 18 bases outside the gene matches. Looked up from germline, CDR1 is SGHRS and CDR2 is YFSETQ. Here the CDR3 DNA reads TGCGCCAGCAACTTATACGGGACTAGCGGGAGGATCCCACCTGCAGATACGCAGTATTTT. Its protein product is CASNLYGTSGRIPPADTQYF. Looking up the rest from reference TRBV5-1 and TRBJ2-3 gives the full variable domain: KAGVTQTPRYLIKTRGQQVTLSCSPISGHRSVSWYQQTPGQGLQFLFEYFSETQRNKGNFPGRFSGRQFSNSRSEMNVSTLELGDSALYLCASNLYGTSGRIPPADTQYFGPGTRLTVL.

The chain is built from TRBV6-5 and TRBJ1-4, with 10 bases matching TRBD1. Germline CDR1 MNHEY, CDR2 SVGAGI. J lost 6 bases, V lost 6 bases, and 4 bases had no gene match. The CDR3 length is 14 residues. As DNA, the CDR3 is TGTGCCAGCAGAACCGGGACAGGGGATGAAAAACTGTTTTTT. Amino acids: CASRTGTGDEKLFF.

This chain links TRBV5-1 with TRBJ2-3, with 11 bases matching TRBD2. Trimming removed 1 base from V and 4 bases from J; junction bases left unmatched: 2. The CDR3 is made up of 15 amino acids. CDR1 and CDR2 from the germline V gene are SGHRS and YFSETQ. The CDR3 sequence is CASSLRTSGSDTQYF. CDR3 in DNA: TGCGCCAGCAGCTTGAGGACTAGCGGGTCAGATACGCAGTATTTT.